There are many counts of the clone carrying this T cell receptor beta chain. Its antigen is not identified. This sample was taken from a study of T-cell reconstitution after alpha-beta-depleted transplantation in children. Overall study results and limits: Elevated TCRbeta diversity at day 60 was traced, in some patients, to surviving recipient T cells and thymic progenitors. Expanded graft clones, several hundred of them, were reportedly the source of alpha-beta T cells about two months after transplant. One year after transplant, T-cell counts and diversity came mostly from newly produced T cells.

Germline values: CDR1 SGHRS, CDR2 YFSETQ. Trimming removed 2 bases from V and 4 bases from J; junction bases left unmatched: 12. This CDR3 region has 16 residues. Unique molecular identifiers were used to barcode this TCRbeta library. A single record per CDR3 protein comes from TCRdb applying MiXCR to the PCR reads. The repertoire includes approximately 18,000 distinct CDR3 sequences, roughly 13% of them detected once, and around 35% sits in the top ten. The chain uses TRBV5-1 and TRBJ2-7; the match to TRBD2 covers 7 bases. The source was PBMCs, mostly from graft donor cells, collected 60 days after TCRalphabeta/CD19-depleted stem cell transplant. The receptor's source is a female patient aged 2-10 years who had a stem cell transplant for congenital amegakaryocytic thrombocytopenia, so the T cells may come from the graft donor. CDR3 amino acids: CASSFSSGVLRYEQYF. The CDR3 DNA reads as TGCGCCAGCAGCTTCTCTAGCGGCGTCCTCAGGTACGAGCAGTACTTC.